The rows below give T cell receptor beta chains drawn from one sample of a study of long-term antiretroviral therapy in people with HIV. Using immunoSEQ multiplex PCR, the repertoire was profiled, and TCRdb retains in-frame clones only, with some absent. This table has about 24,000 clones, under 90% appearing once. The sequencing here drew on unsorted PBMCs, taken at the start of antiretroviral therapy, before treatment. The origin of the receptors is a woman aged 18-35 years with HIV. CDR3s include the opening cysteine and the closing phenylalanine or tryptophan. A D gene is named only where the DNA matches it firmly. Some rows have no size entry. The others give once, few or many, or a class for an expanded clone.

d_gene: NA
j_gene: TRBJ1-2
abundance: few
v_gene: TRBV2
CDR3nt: TGTGCCAGCATGATTCTTTTTAGGGCGGGCTACACCTTC
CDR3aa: CASMILFRAGYTF

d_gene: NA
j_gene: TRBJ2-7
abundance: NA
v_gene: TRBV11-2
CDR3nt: TGTGCCAGCAGCTATTCAGGGACGCACGAGCAGTACTTC
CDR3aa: CASSYSGTHEQYF

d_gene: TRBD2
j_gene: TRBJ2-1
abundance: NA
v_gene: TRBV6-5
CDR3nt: TGTGCCAGCAGTTACTCATTGACTAGCGCCGTTGAGCAGTTCTTC
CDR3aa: CASSYSLTSAVEQFF

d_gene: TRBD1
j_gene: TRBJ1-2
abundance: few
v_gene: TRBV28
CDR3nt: TGTGCCAGCAGTTTCAGGGGGGTAGGCTACACCTTC
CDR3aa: CASSFRGVGYTF

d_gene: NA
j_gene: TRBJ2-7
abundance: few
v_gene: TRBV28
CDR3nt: TGTGCCAGCAGTTTATACAGGGCCTACGAGCAGTACTTC
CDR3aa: CASSLYRAYEQYF

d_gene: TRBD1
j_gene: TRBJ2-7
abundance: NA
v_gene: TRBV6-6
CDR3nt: TGTGCCAGCAGTTACCCCCGGACAGGGCATGGCTACGAGCAGTACTTC
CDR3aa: CASSYPRTGHGYEQYF

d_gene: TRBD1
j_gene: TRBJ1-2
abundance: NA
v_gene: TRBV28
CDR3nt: TGTGCCAGCAGCCCTCGGGACAGGAGCTATGGCTACACCTTC
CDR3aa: CASSPRDRSYGYTF

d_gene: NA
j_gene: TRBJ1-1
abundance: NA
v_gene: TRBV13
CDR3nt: TGTGCCAGCAGCTTAATTGGTGCTAACACTGAAGCTTTCTTT
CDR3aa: CASSLIGANTEAFF

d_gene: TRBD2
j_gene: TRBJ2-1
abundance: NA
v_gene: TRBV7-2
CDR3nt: TGTGCCAGCAGCTTAGGCGGGAGGGGAAATGAGCAGTTCTTC
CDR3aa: CASSLGGRGNEQFF

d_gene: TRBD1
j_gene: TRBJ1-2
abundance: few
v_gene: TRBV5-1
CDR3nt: TGCGCCAGCAGCTTCGACAGGGGTTTCGGCGGCTACACCTTC
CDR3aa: CASSFDRGFGGYTF

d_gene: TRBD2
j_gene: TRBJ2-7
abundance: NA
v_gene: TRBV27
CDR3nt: TGTGCCAGCAGTTTCTCAGCGGGGGGGGCCAACGAGCAGTACTTC
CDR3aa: CASSFSAGGANEQYF

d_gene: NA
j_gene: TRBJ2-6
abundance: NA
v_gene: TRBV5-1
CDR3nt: TGCGCCAGCAGCTTGGCCCCAGGATCAGGGGCCAACGTCCTGACTTTC
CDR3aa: CASSLAPGSGANVLTF